Listed below are T cell receptor beta chains from one sample, sequenced in a study of beta chain features in type 1 diabetes. The assay was immunoSEQ multiplex PCR, and TCRdb's table has in-frame clones only and misses some. Of about 120,000 clones listed, less than 20% are singletons. Sequenced input: central memory CD4+ T cells from blood. The receptors stem from a man younger than 45 with type 1 diabetes. The CDR3 runs from the conserved cysteine through the conserved F or W. D genes are given only for firm matches. Only some rows state a clone size, as once, few, many or a class for expanded clones.

J	V	size	D	DNA	CDR3
TRBJ2-3	TRBV7-2	few	NA	TGTGCCAGCAGTAACAGGGCTACAGATACGCAGTATTTT	CASSNRATDTQYF
TRBJ2-4	TRBV13	few	NA	TGTGCCAGCAGCCGCGGGTGGGACATTCAGTACTTC	CASSRGWDIQYF
TRBJ2-5	TRBV20-1	few	NA	TGCAGTGCTCACAGGGAAGAGACCCAGTACTTC	CSAHREETQYF
TRBJ2-2	TRBV2	few	NA	TGTGCCAGCAGTGAACGGGCAGGCCTCTTATCCGGGGAGCTGTTTTTT	CASSERAGLLSGELFF
TRBJ2-1	TRBV19	NA	NA	TGTGCCAGTAGAACAGTGTCGACCTCCTACAATGAGCAGTTCTTC	CASRTVSTSYNEQFF
TRBJ1-1	TRBV9	NA	NA	TGTGCCAGCAGCTCACTAGATGTGCGGAACACTGAAGCTTTCTTT	CASSSLDVRNTEAFF
TRBJ2-1	TRBV5-1	few	NA	TGCGCCAGCGGGGGGTATAGGAAAACTGAGCAGTTCTTC	CASGGYRKTEQFF
TRBJ2-5	TRBV4-3	few	TRBD2	TGCGCCAGCAGCCAAGAATCTAGCGGGGGGCTTCTTCACTTC	CASSQESSGGLLHF
TRBJ2-5	TRBV28	few	NA	TGTGCCAGCAGTTTATCGCAGGGTCAGACCCAGTACTTC	CASSLSQGQTQYF
TRBJ2-5	TRBV6-5	NA	NA	TGTGCCAGCAGTTACGGTATAGGAAAGGGAGAGACCCAGTACTTC	CASSYGIGKGETQYF
TRBJ1-6	TRBV18	NA	NA	TGTGCCAGCTCAGAGAGCTCCTATAATTCACCCCTCCACTTT	CASSESSYNSPLHF
TRBJ1-1	TRBV5-1	few	NA	TGCGCCAGCAGCCTTACGGGCCTGGACACTGAAGCTTTCTTT	CASSLTGLDTEAFF
TRBJ2-7	TRBV5-6	NA	NA	TGTGCCAGCAGCTTGGAGGCACTCAGCTCCTACGAGCAGTACTTC	CASSLEALSSYEQYF
TRBJ2-5	TRBV7-8	few	NA	TGTGCCAGTCACAGGGACCTATCGGAGACCCAGTACTTC	CASHRDLSETQYF
TRBJ2-7	TRBV10-3	NA	NA	TGTGCCATCAGGACCCTCGGGGAGCAGTACTTC	CAIRTLGEQYF
TRBJ2-4	TRBV14	NA	TRBD2	TGTGCCAGCAGCCACGGGACTAGCGGGGTTTGGAACATTCAGTACTTC	CASSHGTSGVWNIQYF
TRBJ1-2	TRBV7-2	few	NA	TGTGCCAGCAGCCCCAAGGCCGGGGATGGCTACACCTTC	CASSPKAGDGYTF
TRBJ2-1	TRBV7-2	NA	TRBD1	TGTGCCAGCAACACCTTCGTAGGGACAGGGGACAATGAGCAGTTCTTC	CASNTFVGTGDNEQFF
TRBJ2-1	TRBV2	few	TRBD2	TGTGCCAGCAGTTTTTTAGCGGGGGGTTCCTACAATGAGCAGTTCTTC	CASSFLAGGSYNEQFF
TRBJ2-5	TRBV28	NA	TRBD1	TGTGCCAGCAGTTCCCTCGGGACAGCGAACCAAGAGACCCAGTACTTC	CASSSLGTANQETQYF
TRBJ2-1	TRBV11-2	few	NA	TGTGCCAGCAGCTTCACGACTGAAGGTGAGCAGTTCTTC	CASSFTTEGEQFF
TRBJ2-5	TRBV7-8	once	TRBD2	TGTGCCAGCAGCACCAGACTAGCGGGGGGGCAAGAGACCCAGTACTTC	CASSTRLAGGQETQYF
TRBJ1-4	TRBV11-3	few	NA	TGTGCCAGCAAAGGGACGGACGAAAAACTGTTTTTT	CASKGTDEKLFF
TRBJ2-7	TRBV7-2	NA	NA	TGTGCCAGCAGCTTAGATCGGGGGCCAAGGAACGAGCAGTACTTC	CASSLDRGPRNEQYF
TRBJ2-2	TRBV7-2	few	NA	TGTGCCAGCAGCTTAGCGCAGGGAGCCTCGAACACCGGGGAGCTGTTTTTT	CASSLAQGASNTGELFF
TRBJ1-2	TRBV14	few	NA	TGTGCCAGCAGCCAAGGAACCTGGGCCTATGGCTACACCTTC	CASSQGTWAYGYTF